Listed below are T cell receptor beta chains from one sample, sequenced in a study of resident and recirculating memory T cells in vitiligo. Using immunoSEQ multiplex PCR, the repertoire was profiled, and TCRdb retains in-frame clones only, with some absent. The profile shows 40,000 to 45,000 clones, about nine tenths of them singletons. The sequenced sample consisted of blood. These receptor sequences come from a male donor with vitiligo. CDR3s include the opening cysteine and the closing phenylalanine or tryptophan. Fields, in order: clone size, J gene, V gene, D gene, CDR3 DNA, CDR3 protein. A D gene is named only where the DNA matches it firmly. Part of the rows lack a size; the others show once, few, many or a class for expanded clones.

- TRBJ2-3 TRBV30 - TGTGCCTGGAGTCCGGCTACGGGGTGGGCAGATACGCAGTATTTT CAWSPATGWADTQYF
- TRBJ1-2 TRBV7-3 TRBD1 TGTGCCAGCAGCTCGGGACAGGGCTATGGCTACACCTTC CASSSGQGYGYTF
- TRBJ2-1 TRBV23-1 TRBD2 TGCGCCAGCAGTCTCGCGCTAGCGGTCCACTCCTACAATGAGCAGTTCTTC CASSLALAVHSYNEQFF
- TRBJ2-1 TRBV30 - TGTGCCTGGAGCCTGAGGGAGGACAATGAGCAGTTCTTC CAWSLREDNEQFF
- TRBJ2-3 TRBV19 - TGTGCCAGTTCGAGTGTGTTCGGAGATACGCAGTATTTT CASSSVFGDTQYF
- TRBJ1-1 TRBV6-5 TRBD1 TGTGCCAGCAGTTACCCGGGACAGGGGGCTGAAGCTTTCTTT CASSYPGQGAEAFF
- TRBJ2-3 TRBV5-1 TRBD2 TGCGCCAGCAGGAGACTAGCGGGGGTCAGCACAGATACGCAGTATTTT CASRRLAGVSTDTQYF
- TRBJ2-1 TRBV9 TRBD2 TGTGCCAGCAGCGGAGGGACTAGCCAGCTTGAGCAGTTCTTC CASSGGTSQLEQFF
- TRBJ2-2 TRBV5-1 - TGCGCCAGCAGCTTGGATGGCAGCGGGGAGCTGTTTTTT CASSLDGSGELFF
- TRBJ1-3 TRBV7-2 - TGTGCCAGCAGCACCCTGGGGCCGACCGCCCTTGGAAACACCATATATTTT CASSTLGPTALGNTIYF
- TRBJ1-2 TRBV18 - TGTGCCAGCTCACCCGCAGCTAACTATGGCTACACCTTC CASSPAANYGYTF
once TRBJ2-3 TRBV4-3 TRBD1 TGCGCCAGCAGCCAAGTGATTGGGCAGGGGGACACAGATACGCAGTATTTT CASSQVIGQGDTDTQYF
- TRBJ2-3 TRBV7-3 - TGTGCCAGCAGCTTAGAGATCACAGATACGCAGTATTTT CASSLEITDTQYF
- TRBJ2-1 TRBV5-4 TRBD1 TGTGCCAGCAGCCCTCCAGGGGGTAATGGGGATGAGCAGTTCTTC CASSPPGGNGDEQFF
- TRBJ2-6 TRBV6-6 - TGTGCCAGCAGTTCCGGGTTTAGGACTGGGGCCAACGTCCTGACTTTC CASSSGFRTGANVLTF
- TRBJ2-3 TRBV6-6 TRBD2 TGTGCCAGCAGCAAGTCTAGCGGGGTGGCAGATACGCAGTATTTT CASSKSSGVADTQYF
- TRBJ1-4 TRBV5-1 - TGCGCCAGCACCTTCGGACTGGCTGGGGAAAAACTGTTTTTT CASTFGLAGEKLFF
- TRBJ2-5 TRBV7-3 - TGTGCCAGCTCCCAATTCGGGGGGCCCCAAGAGACCCAGTACTTC CASSQFGGPQETQYF
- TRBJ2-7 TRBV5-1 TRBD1 TGCGCCAGCATTCCGTTCGCTCTGAAAGGGAAAGGGACAGGGGTTTACGAGCAGTACTTC CASIPFALKGKGTGVYEQYF
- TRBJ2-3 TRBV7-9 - TGTGCCAGCAGCTTAGGGCTAGTTCCAGTTTTT CASSLGLVPVF
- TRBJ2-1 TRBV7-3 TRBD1 TGTGCCAGCAGCTTGGGACAGAACAATGAGCAGTTCTTC CASSLGQNNEQFF
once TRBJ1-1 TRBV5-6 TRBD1 TGTGCCAGCAGCATATCGGACAGGTTAAACACTGAAGCTTTCTTT CASSISDRLNTEAFF
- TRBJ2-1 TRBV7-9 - TGTGCCAGCAGCTTACCGGCCTACAATGAGCAGTTCTTC CASSLPAYNEQFF
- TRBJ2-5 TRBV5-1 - TGCGCCAGCAGTCCTGGTGGAGACCCTAGGATGGAGACCCAGTACTTC CASSPGGDPRMETQYF
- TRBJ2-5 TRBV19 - TGTGCCAGTATGGTCTTGGAGGCGGCCGACGTCCAAGAGACCCAGTACTTC CASMVLEAADVQETQYF
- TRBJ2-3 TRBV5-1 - TGCGCCAGCAGCCCCAGGGCTAGCGCGGGCGCAGATACGCAGTATTTT CASSPRASAGADTQYF
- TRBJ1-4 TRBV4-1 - TGCGCCAGCAGCCAAGTTGGTCGGGGGGTAAACGAAAAACTGTTTTTT CASSQVGRGVNEKLFF